These 17 T cell receptor beta chains originate from one sample sequenced in a study of blood T cell repertoires in COVID-19. The repertoire was sequenced with immunoSEQ multiplex PCR; TCRdb's copy has only in-frame clones and lacks some. The sample lists 200,000 to 250,000 clones, 85% to 90% occurring once. Sequencing input: peripheral blood. The receptor source for this set is an older woman with active or convalescent COVID-19.

In this sample, this clone turned up a few times. The V call is TRBV4-3, the J call TRBJ1-4, with TRBD1 matching 7 bases. The J segment lost 8 bases and the V segment lost 0 bases, leaving 12 bases of the junction unmatched. Germline V gene lookup returns CDR1 LGHNA and CDR2 YSLEER. CDR3 length: 17 amino acids. CDR3 in amino acids: CASSQDSHRQGGEKLFF. The DNA of the CDR3 is TGCGCCAGCAGCCAAGATTCTCATCGACAGGGTGGGGAAAAACTGTTTTTT.

V usage is TRBV10-3 and J usage is TRBJ1-3; TRBD1 might be the D (6 bases). The V gene's germline CDR1 is ENHRY and CDR2 SYGVKD. Trimming stripped 6 bases from V and 0 bases from J, with 12 bases between. The CDR3 covers 15 residues. For the CDR3, the DNA is TGTGCCATCAGCGGTGCAGGGGTCTCTGGAAACACCATATATTTT. Its translation: CAISGAGVSGNTIYF.

A few counts support this clone. This chain uses TRBV3-1 (or the pseudogene TRBV3-2) with TRBJ2-6; 7 positions agree with TRBD1. Germline V gene data show CDR1 as LGHDT and CDR2 as YNNKEL (reference sequence). This CDR3 spans 16 amino acids. J lost 1 base, V lost 4 bases, and 4 bases had no gene match. As DNA, the CDR3 is TGTGCCAGCAGCCGTTTCAGGGGGTCTGGGGCCAACGTCCTGACTTTC. The encoded protein is CASSRFRGSGANVLTF.

Remarks on this clone: The sample holds other DNA sequences that translate to the same CDR3. This chain uses TRBV12-3 or TRBV12-4 with TRBJ2-7, with a weak D call TRBD1 (5 bases). The V end was cut by 1 base, the J end by 1 base, with 5 bases between. This CDR3 contains 13 residues. This chain's CDR3 is CASSLGQSYEQYF. The CDR3, as DNA: TGTGCCAGCAGTTTAGGACAGTCCTACGAGCAGTACTTC.

Details on this clone: This same CDR3 is encoded by further DNA sequences in the sample. The rearrangement joins TRBV7-9 to TRBJ1-1; D not certain. V dropped 1 base and J dropped 1 base, with 4 bases sitting between them. Per germline, CDR1 SEHNR and CDR2 FQNEAQ (reference sequence). The CDR3 contains 13 residues. CDR3 region: CASSLEQNTEAFF. For the CDR3, the DNA is TGTGCCAGCAGCTTAGAGCAGAACACTGAAGCTTTCTTT.

The J gene is TRBJ1-2, the V gene TRBV7-3, with 9 bases fitting TRBD1. Germline trimming cut 5 bases from V and 2 bases from J; bases unmatched to any gene: 6. Germline CDR1 reads SGHTA; CDR2 reads FQGTGA. CDR3 length: 15 residues. As DNA, the CDR3 is TGTGCCAGCAGCCCCGGGGGACAGGGAAACTATGGCTACACCTTC. It yields the protein CASSPGGQGNYGYTF.

The chain couples TRBV10-3 to TRBJ1-1; D is unclear. From germline, CDR1 is ENHRY and CDR2 SYGVKD. The CDR3 has 14 amino acids. The germline V and J ends were trimmed by 2 bases and 5 bases, with 12 bases remaining between them. The CDR3 loop is CAISEGGSGTEAFF. CDR3 in DNA: TGTGCCATCAGTGAGGGCGGGAGTGGGACTGAAGCTTTCTTT.

The V call is TRBV9, the J call TRBJ2-5; possible D gene TRBD2, 5 bases. Germline V gene data show CDR1 as SGDLS and CDR2 as YYNGEE. The CDR3 is made up of 13 amino acids. Trimming cost V 1 base and J 3 bases, with 7 bases left between them. DNA for the CDR3: TGTGCCAGCAGCGTACGGGGAGAAGAGACCCAGTACTTC. It codes for CASSVRGEETQYF.

This clone was seen more than once but under ten times. The chain has TRBV5-5 and TRBJ1-2; no clear D. Germline CDR1 reads SGHKS; CDR2 reads YYEKEE (reference sequence). V lost 7 bases to trimming and J lost 6 bases, with 13 bases between them. CDR3 length: 12 residues. CDR3 nucleotides: TGTGCCAGCTCTCGGGTGACGGATGGCTACACCTTC. It encodes CASSRVTDGYTF.

The gene calls are TRBV7-2 and TRBJ2-7; TRBD2 matches 8 bases. The CDR3 sequence is 15 residues long. CDR1 is SGHTA, CDR2 FQGNSA, per germline. With V trimmed by 1 base and J by 1 base, 3 bases remained unmatched. The CDR3 protein is CASSLGTSGSYEQYF. DNA of the CDR3: TGTGCCAGCAGCTTAGGTACTAGCGGATCCTACGAGCAGTACTTC.

This clone came up once. The gene calls are TRBV5-6 and TRBJ2-7, with 10 bases identical to TRBD1. CDR1 is SGHDT and CDR2 is YYEEEE in the germline V gene. The CDR3 extends over 15 amino acids. V lost 2 bases to trimming and J lost 2 bases; unmatched junction nucleotides: 4. The CDR3 DNA is TGTGCCAGCAGCTTCGGGACAGGGGTCGCCTACGAGCAGTACTTC. This codes for CASSFGTGVAYEQYF.

The chain has TRBV3-1 (or the pseudogene TRBV3-2) and TRBJ2-5, with 14 bases lining up with TRBD2. This CDR3 region has 17 residues. Germline CDR1 and CDR2: LGHDT and YNNKEL (reference sequence). J gave up 5 bases and V 5 bases, and 10 bases lay outside the gene matches. CDR3 protein: CASSSGLAGDAEETQYF. The CDR3 DNA follows: TGTGCCAGCAGCTCGGGACTAGCGGGGGACGCCGAGGAGACCCAGTACTTC.

The rearrangement joins TRBV7-9 to TRBJ2-2, with D perhaps matching TRBD2 (6 bases). The CDR3 loop spans 15 amino acids. From germline, CDR1 is SEHNR and CDR2 FQNEAQ (reference sequence). The germline V and J ends were trimmed by 1 base and 0 bases, with 6 bases remaining between them. The CDR3 here is CASSLVAANTGELFF. In DNA, the CDR3 is TGTGCCAGCAGCTTAGTAGCGGCGAACACCGGGGAGCTGTTTTTT. The full variable domain, with the rest looked up from reference TRBV7-9 and TRBJ2-2, is DTGVSQNPRHKITKRGQNVTFRCDPISEHNRLYWYRQTLGQGPEFLTYFQNEAQLEKSRLLSDRFSAERPKGSFSTLEIQRTEQGDSAMYLCASSLVAANTGELFFGEGSRLTVL.

The chain joins TRBV6-5 to TRBJ1-2; D gene ambiguous. The CDR3 extends over 12 amino acids. Trimming removed 5 bases from V and 4 bases from J, with 8 bases in between. The germline V gene has CDR1 MNHEY and CDR2 SVGAGI. The CDR3 reads CASSLGLYGYTF. CDR3 nucleotide sequence: TGTGCCAGCAGTCTGGGCCTCTATGGCTACACCTTC.

This clone has only a few counts. The chain is built from TRBV2 and TRBJ1-1; D possibly corresponds to TRBD1 (5 bases). Germline-derived CDR1 and CDR2 are SNHLY and FYNNEI. V was trimmed by 1 base and J by 1 base, leaving 7 bases between them. The CDR3 totals 14 residues. CDR3 protein: CASSEEGKNTEAFF. In nucleotides, the CDR3 is TGTGCCAGCAGTGAAGAGGGGAAGAACACTGAAGCTTTCTTT.

J is TRBJ1-2 and V is TRBV6-1, with no clear D. This CDR3 spans 12 amino acids. The germline V and J ends were trimmed by 2 bases and 7 bases, with 8 bases remaining between them. CDR1 and CDR2 from the germline V gene are MNHNS and SASEGT. Here the CDR3 DNA reads TGTGCCAGCAGTGAATCAGGTTTTGGCTACACCTTC. It translates to CASSESGFGYTF.

The chain uses TRBV6-2 or TRBV6-3 and TRBJ2-7; 8 nucleotides agree with TRBD1. This CDR3 has 19 amino acids. J was trimmed by 3 bases and V by 3 bases; bases with no gene match: 19. CDR1 is MNHEY and CDR2 is SVGEGT in the germline V gene. The CDR3 DNA reads TGTGCCAGCAGTTATTGGGACAGGCCAAACCCGACGGTTCTCTACGAGCAGTACTTC. It yields the protein CASSYWDRPNPTVLYEQYF.